This TCR beta chain was identified during a study of cytotoxic CD8 clonotypes in ibrutinib-treated CLL. About the research overall: Samples yielded averages of 200,000 to 300,000 productive templates and about 89,000 productive rearrangements. Study observations and caveats: Public clonotypes were seen rarely and were contracted or stable on treatment. Clonality went up at the time of ibrutinib response, stayed stable in sustained remission, and later dropped back toward its baseline level at progression. Baseline clonality was higher than in age-matched healthy donors and moved in step with circulating CD8+ T-cell counts.

This CDR3 is 14 amino acids long. Germline CDR1 reads SGHRS; CDR2 reads YFSETQ. V lost 4 bases, J lost 6 bases, and 4 bases stayed unmatched. The table came from immunoSEQ multiplex PCR; TCRdb's copy has only in-frame clones and leaves some out. The sample yields a few hundred thousand clones, less than 75% seen once. About this clone itself: No antigen is known for it.

Sequenced material: PBMCs, taken after 24 months of ibrutinib treatment. The chain combines TRBV5-1 with TRBJ1-5, with 10 bases lining up with TRBD1. The TCR sequence derives from a human donor with chronic lymphocytic leukemia. CDR3 amino acids: CASSPGTGAQPQHF. DNA of the CDR3: TGCGCCAGCAGCCCCGGGACAGGGGCTCAGCCCCAGCATTTT.